Listed here is a single T cell receptor (beta chain). This clone was seen once. Its antigen has not been determined. No base quality information exists; no much larger clone differs at one position. TCRbeta CDR3 regions were amplified from genomic DNA using the immunoSEQ Assay, a bias-controlled multiplex PCR. As for the original processing: Within the assay, amplification of reference gene primers was used to estimate how many nucleated cells each sample contained. Sequence reads were collapsed and filtered to measure the absolute abundance of every unique TCRbeta CDR3 rearrangement. Productive Simpson clonality was computed per sample as the square root of Simpson's diversity index over productive rearrangements. TCRdb re-hosts the immuneACCESS table, in-frame sequences only. Its copies lack some clones; in the studies checked, an unresolved V gene accounts for under half of them, and the cause for the rest is not known. D and trimming were read from the DNA, whereas the V and J calls and clone size are those reported in that table. The sample table holds approximately 280,000 clones, of which roughly four fifths were seen once. Of the sample, about 5% is held by the ten largest clones.

The data are from a study of blood T cell repertoires in COVID-19 (dated by TCRdb to 2019 to 2021). For the wider study: Samples from collaborators originated in the United States, Italy and Spain and spanned both the acute and convalescent phases of COVID-19. The prospective study material was composed of cDNA or gDNA derived from T cells, B-cell-depleted T cells, or PBMCs. Subjects who had been exposed to COVID-19, were actively infected with it, or had recovered from it provided the deeply sampled blood TCRbeta repertoires that made up the dataset. The repertoires were made available in a free public database intended to serve as a resource for research on the immune response to SARS-CoV-2. Samples were obtained from the ongoing ImmuneRACE study (first 160 participants) and from some 1,200 subjects provided by 6 global collaborators. Sample metadata almost always included a de-identified subject ID, COVID-19 status, age in years and sex. Where HLA class I and class II types were available, the types were taken from metadata supplied by the sample provider, not from assay-based typing.

Participants in the prospective study were aged 18 to 89 years, lived in about two dozen United States geographic areas, and enrolled through a virtual design. In the prospective study, participants were assigned to cohorts based on the clinical history participants reported in a screening survey and a study questionnaire. A participant counted as exposed if, within 2 weeks of entering the study, that participant had been in contact with someone who had a PCR-confirmed or clinician-diagnosed COVID-19 case. Mobile phlebotomists in the prospective study collected whole blood, serum and a nasopharyngeal or oropharyngeal swab from every participant. Participants in the prospective study had the option to provide additional blood draws and questionnaires over an approximately two-month period. Blood samples from the prospective study were shipped frozen or at room temperature prior to DNA extraction.

The CDR3 starts with the cysteine, ends with the phenylalanine, and has 17 residues. The DNA shown is the 51-base CDR3, in frame from base 1. V is pared back by 0 bases and J by 0 bases, with 15 bases lying between the germline termini. As encoded in the germline V gene, CDR1 is SQVTM while CDR2 is ANQGSEA. The research as a whole found: Clinical and demographic metadata were provided uncurated, with the amount varying by source and participant.

Source material: PBMCs or T cells enriched from blood (not recorded which). The receptor was isolated from a middle-aged man who had been exposed to COVID-19. This sequence uses TRBV29-1 and TRBJ2-1; there is no confident call for the D gene. The DNA sequence reads TGCAGCGTTGAAGATCAAGCAGGCAAAAACTCCTACAATGAGCAGTTCTTC. This codes for CSVEDQAGKNSYNEQFF.